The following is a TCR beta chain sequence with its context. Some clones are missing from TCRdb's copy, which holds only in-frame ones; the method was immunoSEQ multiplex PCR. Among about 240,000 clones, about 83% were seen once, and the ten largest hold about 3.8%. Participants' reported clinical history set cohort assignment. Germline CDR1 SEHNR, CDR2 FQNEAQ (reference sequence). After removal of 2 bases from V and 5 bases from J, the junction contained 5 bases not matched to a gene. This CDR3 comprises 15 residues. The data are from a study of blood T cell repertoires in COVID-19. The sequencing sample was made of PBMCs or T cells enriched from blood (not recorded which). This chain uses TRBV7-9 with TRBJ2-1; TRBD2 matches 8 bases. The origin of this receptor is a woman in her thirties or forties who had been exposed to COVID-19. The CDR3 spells CASSLSGTRNNEQFF. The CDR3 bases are TGTGCCAGCAGCTTAAGCGGGACTAGAAACAATGAGCAGTTCTTC.